The 4 T cell receptor beta chains below all came from one sample that was sequenced in a study of low-dose radiotherapy and immunotherapy resistance in tumors. Alpha- and beta-chain coverage of first-strand cDNA came from TRAV- and TRBV-specific primers. Amplification, which lasted roughly 20 PCR cycles, used a constant-region primer and V-primer adapter to amplify TCRs. TCRdb fed the reads into MiXCR, producing one record per CDR3 protein. The profile shows approximately 84,000 distinct CDR3 sequences, over 15% of them singletons. As to time point: before trial treatment. The input for sequencing was PBMCs, taken before treatment. All receptors derive from a male donor with prostate cancer.

There are many counts of this clonotype. V gene TRBV12-3 or TRBV12-4 combines with J gene TRBJ2-1; D is unresolved. The CDR3 has 11 amino acids. The V end was cut by 7 bases, the J end by 0 bases, with 1 base between. The CDR3 sequence: CASTSYNEQFF. As DNA, the CDR3 is TGTGCCAGCACCTCCTACAATGAGCAGTTCTTC.

This clonotype has at least ten counts. The chain combines TRBV7-9 with TRBJ2-7; 7 bases fit TRBD2. The V and J ends lost 1 base and 0 bases, in that order; junction bases with no gene match: 3. This CDR3 region has 15 residues. CDR1 is SEHNR, CDR2 FQNEAQ, per germline (reference sequence). The CDR3 DNA follows: TGTGCCAGCAGCTTAGGGGAGGGGAACTCCTACGAGCAGTACTTC. This gives the protein CASSLGEGNSYEQYF. The whole variable domain, filled in from reference TRBV7-9 and TRBJ2-7, reads DTGVSQNPRHKITKRGQNVTFRCDPISEHNRLYWYRQTLGQGPEFLTYFQNEAQLEKSRLLSDRFSAERPKGSFSTLEIQRTEQGDSAMYLCASSLGEGNSYEQYFGPGTRLTVT.

J is TRBJ2-1 and V is TRBV24-1, with 8 bases lining up with TRBD1. V dropped 5 bases and J dropped 6; count of bases not matched to a gene: 5. Germline CDR1 is KGHDR and CDR2 is SFDVKD. The CDR3 spans 14 residues. The CDR3 is CATSAGQEPNEQFF. The CDR3 DNA reads TGTGCCACCAGTGCGGGACAGGAGCCCAATGAGCAGTTCTTC.

For the CDR3, the DNA is TGTGCCATCAGCGAGGCCCGGGACTCCCGGGCAGATACGCAGTATTTT. Amino acid sequence: CAISEARDSRADTQYF. This chain connects TRBV10-3 to TRBJ2-3, with D perhaps matching TRBD2 (6 bases). CDR1 and CDR2 from the germline V gene are ENHRY and SYGVKD. The CDR3 contains 16 residues. V dropped 6 bases and J dropped 4 bases, with 20 bases sitting between them.